One and the same sample provided the 29 T cell receptor beta chains below, sequenced in a study of Ad26.COV2.S vaccination and SARS-CoV-2 variants. Stated treatment: about 20 received Ad26.COV2.S at low or high dose, single or two shots; five or six received placebo; per-sample allocation not given. After the first vaccine or placebo injection, samples were drawn on day 63. The protocol was immunoSEQ multiplex PCR, while the TCRdb copy is restricted to in-frame clones and leaves out a portion. Of 350,000 to 450,000 clones detected, roughly 90% appear once; the ten largest clones hold under 2%. The specimen comprised peripheral blood, sampled in a trial of Ad26.COV2.S vaccine versus placebo. Receptors were obtained from a person aged 18-65 years who received the Ad26.COV2.S COVID-19 vaccine or a placebo.

The chain carries TRBV6-2 or TRBV6-3 and TRBJ1-2; 8 nucleotides agree with TRBD1. Germline V gene lookup returns CDR1 MNHEY and CDR2 SVGEGT. The CDR3 length is 14 residues. The V gene end was trimmed by 4 bases and the J gene end by 6 bases; junction bases not matched to a gene: 7. DNA of the CDR3: TGTGCCAGCAGTTTAAAACAGGGGGTTGATGGCTACACCTTC. Its translation: CASSLKQGVDGYTF.

The chain is built from TRBV27 and TRBJ2-7; D gene ambiguous. The V and J ends lost 1 base and 6 bases respectively, with 13 bases between them. CDR1 is MNHEY and CDR2 is SMNVEV in the germline V gene (reference sequence). The CDR3 loop spans 14 amino acids. CDR3 sequence: CASSLLDRGVEQYF. CDR3 DNA: TGTGCCAGCAGTTTATTAGACCGAGGAGTCGAGCAGTACTTC.

Only a few counts were recorded for this clone. This chain joins TRBV4-1 and TRBJ2-5; TRBD2 might be the D (6 bases). The CDR3 consists of 16 residues. Per germline, CDR1 MGHRA and CDR2 YSYEKL. The ends were cut back, 0 bases at V and 1 base at J, with 12 bases in the middle. DNA of the CDR3: TGCGCCAGCAGCCAAGACGGTGGCGGGGTCCAAGAGACCCAGTACTTC. Protein: CASSQDGGGVQETQYF.

In its sample, this clone was seen once. The chain links TRBV15 to TRBJ1-1, with a tentative D call TRBD1 (6 bases). Germline V lookup: CDR1 LNHNV, CDR2 YYDKDF (reference sequence). V was clipped by 6 bases and J by 4 bases, with 12 bases between them. The CDR3 covers 13 residues. The CDR3 loop reads CATSTGAGTEAFF. In nucleotides, the CDR3 is TGTGCCACCAGTACGGGGGCGGGCACTGAAGCTTTCTTT.

V is TRBV3-1 (or the pseudogene TRBV3-2) and J is TRBJ2-7; D uncertain. V was shortened by 1 base and J by 3 bases, with 7 bases between the two germline ends. The CDR3 consists of 13 residues. The germline gives CDR1 LGHDT, CDR2 YNNKEL (reference sequence). CDR3 amino acids: CASSQGLDYEQYF. The CDR3 nucleotides read TGTGCCAGCAGCCAAGGGTTGGACTACGAGCAGTACTTC.

The genes are TRBV7-2 and TRBJ2-1; the match to TRBD2 covers 12 bases. The CDR3 covers 19 residues. With V trimmed by 0 bases and J by 5 bases, 11 bases remained unmatched. The V gene's germline CDR1 is SGHTA and CDR2 FQGNSA. In DNA, the CDR3 is TGTGCCAGCAGCTTAGCCCCCTCCCCGGGACTAGCGGGCAACAATGAGCAGTTCTTC. Its protein is CASSLAPSPGLAGNNEQFF.

The chain employs TRBV28 and TRBJ2-7, with a tentative D call TRBD1 (6 bases). Between the trimmed V and J ends, which lost 4 bases and 2 bases, there was a span of 18 bases. The CDR3 is made up of 16 amino acids. The germline gives CDR1 MDHEN, CDR2 SYDVKM. CDR3 nucleotides: TGTGCCAGCAGTTCATCCCTTTGGACAGCTACCTACGAGCAGTACTTC. The encoded protein is CASSSSLWTATYEQYF. The full variable domain, rest sourced from reference TRBV28 and TRBJ2-7, is DVKVTQSSRYLVKRTGEKVFLECVQDMDHENMFWYRQDPGLGLRLIYFSYDVKMKEKGDIPEGYSVSREKKERFSLILESASTNQTSMYLCASSSSLWTATYEQYFGPGTRLTVT.

The rearrangement links TRBV5-1 to TRBJ1-5; 9 bases agree with TRBD1. The germline gives CDR1 SGHRS, CDR2 YFSETQ. J gave up 8 bases and V 4 bases, and 7 bases lay outside the gene matches. The CDR3 sequence is 14 residues long. Written as DNA, the CDR3 is TGCGCCAGCAGCCTGACAGGGGGATTGGAGCCCCAGCATTTT. Translated: CASSLTGGLEPQHF.

V and J are TRBV5-1 and TRBJ2-1; no reliable D call. CDR3 length equals 15 residues. Germline CDR1 is SGHRS and CDR2 is YFSETQ. V gave up 1 base and J gave up 12 bases, with 20 bases separating them. This CDR3 reads CASSLKEAVVSSQFF. CDR3 coding DNA: TGCGCCAGCAGCTTGAAAGAGGCTGTCGTATCTTCGCAGTTCTTC.

The rearrangement joins TRBV6-5 to TRBJ2-1, with D possibly being TRBD1 or TRBD2 (5 bases each). The CDR3 is 14 amino acids. The V end was cut by 3 bases, the J end by 4 bases, with 10 bases between. Germline CDR1 is MNHEY and CDR2 is SVGAGI. CDR3 residues: CASSYRDVYNEQFF. The CDR3 DNA reads as TGTGCCAGCAGTTATCGGGACGTATACAATGAGCAGTTCTTC.

This clone was detected only once. J is TRBJ2-1 and V is TRBV5-6; TRBD2 is a possible D gene (6 bases). V shed 6 bases and J shed 9 bases, with 25 bases lying between them. This CDR3 is 16 amino acids long. The germline CDR1 and CDR2 sequences are SGHDT and YYEEEE. The CDR3 sequence: CASNRRIGRDRGEQFF. CDR3 DNA: TGTGCCAGCAACCGAAGGATAGGGCGGGATAGGGGTGAGCAGTTCTTC.

The CDR3 region has the DNA TGTGCCAGCAGTTACGACGGGCAGGATACGGGGTATGGCTACACCTTC. Protein sequence: CASSYDGQDTGYGYTF. The chain carries TRBV6-5 and TRBJ1-2; D gene unclear. Deletions cut 2 bases from V and 5 bases from J, with 18 bases between. The CDR3 length is 16 residues. Germline V lookup: CDR1 MNHEY, CDR2 SVGAGI.

The chain is built from TRBV5-4 and TRBJ2-1; weak D call: TRBD2 (6 bases). The CDR3 runs 15 residues. The germline V and J ends were trimmed by 0 bases and 5 bases, with 12 bases remaining between them. CDR1 is SGHNT, CDR2 YYREEE, per germline (reference sequence). The CDR3 sequence: CASSLVSSADNEQFF. The CDR3 DNA reads TGTGCCAGCAGCTTGGTCTCTAGCGCCGACAATGAGCAGTTCTTC. Filled out from reference TRBV5-4 and TRBJ2-1, the complete variable domain reads ETGVTQSPTHLIKTRGQQVTLRCSSQSGHNTVSWYQQALGQGPQFIFQYYREEENGRGNFPPRFSGLQFPNYSSELNVNALELDDSALYLCASSLVSSADNEQFFGPGTRLTVL.

This chain joins TRBV5-1 and TRBJ1-1; 10 nucleotides line up with TRBD1. This CDR3 has 16 amino acids. Germline lookup yields CDR1 SGHRS and CDR2 YFSETQ. Trimming at V came to 1 base and at J to 7 bases, leaving 10 bases not matched to a gene. CDR3: CASSLWDRGPNDEAFF. CDR3 coding DNA: TGCGCCAGCAGCTTGTGGGACAGGGGACCTAACGATGAAGCTTTCTTT.

The gene calls are TRBV28 and TRBJ1-4; 7 bases are shared with TRBD1. Germline-derived CDR1 and CDR2 are MDHEN and SYDVKM. V shed 5 bases, J shed 7 bases, and the junction held 7 bases outside the gene matches. The CDR3 is 14 residues long. The DNA for the CDR3 is TGTGCCAGCAGTCAACAGGGGAGGAGTGAAAAACTGTTTTTT. This codes for CASSQQGRSEKLFF.

The chain uses TRBV19 and TRBJ1-3; no definite D call. The CDR3 is 14 amino acids. Trimming pared 2 bases from V and 4 bases from J, leaving 9 bases between. Germline V gene data show CDR1 as LNHDA and CDR2 as SQIVND (reference sequence). CDR3 loop: CASSISAGGNTIYF. CDR3 DNA sequence: TGTGCCAGTAGTATATCGGCGGGAGGAAACACCATATATTTT.

This clone was picked up a small number of times. At the DNA level, this CDR3 is encoded by other sequences in the same sample as well. The chain recombines TRBV6-5 with TRBJ1-2; 9 bases match TRBD1. This CDR3 contains 13 residues. The V segment lost 6 bases and the J segment 8 bases; nucleotides outside the gene matches: 7. Germline-derived CDR1 and CDR2 are MNHEY and SVGAGI. The CDR3 DNA is TGTGCCAGCAGCTTACAGGGGGCGAGGGGCTACACCTTC. The encoded protein is CASSLQGARGYTF.

The rearrangement joins TRBV19 to TRBJ1-3; 7 bases agree with TRBD1. The CDR3 runs 16 residues. The germline V gene has CDR1 LNHDA and CDR2 SQIVND (reference sequence). V lost 4 bases and J lost 7; bases outside the gene matches: 13. CDR3 in amino acids: CASSTRQGQRGNTIYF. CDR3 nucleotide sequence: TGTGCCAGTAGTACTCGACAGGGCCAACGGGGGAACACCATATATTTT.

This chain links TRBV6-2 or TRBV6-3 with TRBJ2-2; D gene uncertain. Trimming removed 4 bases from V and 6 bases from J, with 12 bases in between. The CDR3 has 14 residues. Germline V gene data show CDR1 as MNHEY and CDR2 as SVGEGT. The CDR3 nucleotides are TGTGCCAGCAGTTCCGGACCACAACCCGGGGAGCTGTTTTTT. Amino acids: CASSSGPQPGELFF.

CDR3 protein: CASSYSSTGELFF. Here the CDR3 DNA reads TGTGCCAGCAGTTACTCGTCGACCGGGGAGCTGTTTTTT. The chain is built from TRBV6-2 or TRBV6-3 and TRBJ2-2; D remains unclear. This CDR3 has 13 residues. The germline V gene encodes CDR1 MNHEY and CDR2 SVGEGT. V was cut by 0 bases and J by 5 bases, with 4 bases left in between.

V is TRBV4-3 and J is TRBJ2-7; D is unresolved. The CDR3 covers 16 residues. Germline V gene data show CDR1 as LGHNA and CDR2 as YSLEER. V lost 0 bases to trimming and J lost 2 bases, with 14 bases between them. The CDR3 sequence: CASSQESAGSTYEQYF. CDR3 coding DNA: TGCGCCAGCAGCCAAGAATCGGCAGGATCGACCTACGAGCAGTACTTC.

This clone showed up just once. The CDR3 loop is CASRGSTGYNTEAFF. In DNA form, the CDR3 reads TGTGCCAGCAGGGGTTCGACAGGTTATAACACTGAAGCTTTCTTT. The genes are TRBV28 and TRBJ1-1; D may be TRBD1 (6 bases). Per the germline V gene, CDR1 is MDHEN and CDR2 is SYDVKM. The germline V and J ends were trimmed by 6 bases and 2 bases, with 16 bases remaining between them. CDR3 size: 15 residues.

On this clone itself: Relative to the germline gene, one junction end is altered; a read error may explain this. The V gene is TRBV5-5, the J gene TRBJ2-2; 8 positions match TRBD2. In germline, CDR1 is SGHKS, CDR2 YYEKEE (reference sequence). The CDR3 runs to 15 residues. The CDR3 coding sequence is TGTGCCAGCAGCTTATCCCGGACGCCCGGGGGGGGGCTGTTTTTT. Translating it yields CASSLSRTPGGGLFF.

The chain links TRBV6-1 to TRBJ1-1, with no clear D. This CDR3 contains 17 residues. Germline V lookup: CDR1 MNHNS, CDR2 SASEGT. The germline V and J ends were trimmed by 0 bases and 0 bases, with 14 bases remaining between them. CDR3 bases: TGTGCCAGCAGTGAAGCAAACCGGATGACCATGAACACTGAAGCTTTCTTT. Translated: CASSEANRMTMNTEAFF.

Here the CDR3 DNA reads TGTGCCAGCAGCTCGGCCCCCAGGGGCGACTATGGCTACACCTTC. As protein: CASSSAPRGDYGYTF. The chain joins TRBV5-4 to TRBJ1-2, with D perhaps matching TRBD1 (6 bases). Trimming removed 3 bases from V and 3 bases from J, with 15 bases in between. The V gene's germline CDR1 is SGHNT and CDR2 YYREEE (reference sequence). CDR3 length equals 15 residues.

The chain joins TRBV5-1 to TRBJ2-7, with D perhaps matching TRBD2 (5 bases). CDR3 length: 14 residues. Trimming took 4 bases from V and 3 from J, leaving 14 bases between them. Germline CDR1 reads SGHRS; CDR2 reads YFSETQ. The CDR3 DNA follows: TGCGCCAGCAGCCCCTCTAGCACCTACTACGAGCAGTACTTC. Protein product: CASSPSSTYYEQYF.

The chain carries TRBV19 and TRBJ2-2, with 7 bases lining up with TRBD2. This CDR3 is built from 15 residues. The germline V gene has CDR1 LNHDA and CDR2 SQIVND (reference sequence). V shed 5 bases and J 7 bases; nucleotides not matched to a gene: 10. The DNA of the CDR3 is TGTGCCAGTAGTTGGTCCTGGGGGGGGAACGGGGAGCTGTTTTTT. It yields the protein CASSWSWGGNGELFF.

V and J are TRBV6-1 and TRBJ1-5; D remains ambiguous. CDR1 is MNHNS and CDR2 is SASEGT in the germline V gene. V was clipped by 3 bases and J by 0 bases, with 12 bases between them. The CDR3 loop spans 16 amino acids. This CDR3 reads CASSEPRGISNQPQHF. CDR3 coding DNA: TGTGCCAGCAGTGAGCCAAGAGGGATTAGCAATCAGCCCCAGCATTTT.

This rearrangement joins TRBV5-4 to TRBJ2-3; D unclear. V dropped 0 bases and J dropped 6 bases, with 8 bases sitting between them. The CDR3 is made up of 13 amino acids. Germline CDR1 SGHNT, CDR2 YYREEE (reference sequence). The CDR3 bases are TGTGCCAGCAGCTTGGCCAGGTCCGATACGCAGTATTTT. Translation: CASSLARSDTQYF.